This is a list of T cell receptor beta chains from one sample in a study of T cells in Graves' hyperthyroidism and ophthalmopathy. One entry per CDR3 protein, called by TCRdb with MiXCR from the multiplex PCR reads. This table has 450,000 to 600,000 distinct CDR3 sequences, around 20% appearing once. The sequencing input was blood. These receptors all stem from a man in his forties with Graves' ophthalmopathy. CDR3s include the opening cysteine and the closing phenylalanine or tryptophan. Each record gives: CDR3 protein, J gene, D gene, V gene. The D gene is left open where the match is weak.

CASSFQAGGRTDTQYF,TRBJ2-3,TRBD2,TRBV28
CASSIEDTEAFF,TRBJ1-1,.,TRBV28
CASSQGRFGNGYTF,TRBJ1-2,.,TRBV3-1
CAAQGLDNEQFF,TRBJ2-1,TRBD1,TRBV27
CATGLGVGSYEQYF,TRBJ2-7,.,TRBV6-1
CASGPGGLSYNEQFF,TRBJ2-1,.,TRBV6-1
CASSIQGITDTQYF,TRBJ2-3,.,TRBV5-4
CASSEDRGNNEQFF,TRBJ2-1,TRBD1,TRBV2
CASSPGLAGNKGEQFF,TRBJ2-1,TRBD2,TRBV28
CASSYIHYPSYNEQFF,TRBJ2-1,.,TRBV6-2/TRBV6-3
CASSYRPREARAYQAETQYF,TRBJ2-5,.,TRBV6-2/TRBV6-3
CASSWDSRNMQYF,TRBJ2-3,TRBD1,TRBV5-6
CASSFIRDRKNQPQHF,TRBJ1-5,.,TRBV7-4
CASSGGLARNEQFF,TRBJ2-1,TRBD2,TRBV19
CASSAGATSRDTQYF,TRBJ2-3,.,TRBV3-1
CASKTGTGITGELFF,TRBJ2-2,TRBD1,TRBV7-8
CSARDFGTGGETQYF,TRBJ2-5,TRBD1,TRBV20-1
CSARVGLDSPLHF,TRBJ1-6,.,TRBV20-1
CSARVGRGRKQYF,TRBJ2-7,TRBD1,TRBV20-1
CASSVAGGATDTQYF,TRBJ2-3,TRBD2,TRBV9
CASSPPVSNYNEQFF,TRBJ2-1,.,TRBV18
CASSPVRRANYGYTF,TRBJ1-2,.,TRBV5-6
CASTPKGDTGELFF,TRBJ2-2,.,TRBV2
CASSSGPGQGVPAYEQYF,TRBJ2-7,TRBD1,TRBV12-3/TRBV12-4
CASTTSGTLGGTEAFF,TRBJ1-1,.,TRBV12-3/TRBV12-4
CSAGDRSNGYTF,TRBJ1-2,TRBD1,TRBV20-1
CSVEEWGLSGKTGAFF,TRBJ1-1,.,TRBV29-1